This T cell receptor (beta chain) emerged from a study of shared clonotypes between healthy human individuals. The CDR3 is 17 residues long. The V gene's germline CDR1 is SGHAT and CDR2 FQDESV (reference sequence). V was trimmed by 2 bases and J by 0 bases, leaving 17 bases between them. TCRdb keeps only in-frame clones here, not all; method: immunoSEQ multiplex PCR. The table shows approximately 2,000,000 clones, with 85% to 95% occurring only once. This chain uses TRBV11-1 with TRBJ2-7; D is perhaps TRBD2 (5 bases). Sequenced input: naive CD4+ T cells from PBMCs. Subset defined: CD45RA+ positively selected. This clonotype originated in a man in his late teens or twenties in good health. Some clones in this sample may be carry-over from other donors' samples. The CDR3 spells CASSLISGSWSSYEQYF. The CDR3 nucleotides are TGTGCCAGCAGCTTAATCAGTGGGAGTTGGAGCTCCTACGAGCAGTACTTC.